This T cell receptor beta chain originates from a study of chemoradiotherapy in HPV16-positive cancers (dated 2022 in TCRdb). Some background on the complete study: Candidate HPV-specific T-cell clones and common TCR motifs were defined through functional T-cell assays on cells from a couple of HPV16-positive patients. The candidate HPV-specific TCRs and motifs were subsequently tracked in TCR repertoires obtained from about 79 patients with HPV-related cancers. The study asked whether T-cell immunity to the HPV oncoproteins E6 and E7 changes during chemoradiotherapy and whether this immunity affects survival. General findings and caveats noted by the study authors: In HPV16-positive patients, expansion of HPV-responsive T cells during chemoradiotherapy was found to be associated with improved recurrence-free survival. The functional definition of HPV-specific T cells came from only two HPV16-positive patients, and the survival association was reported for HPV16-positive patients. Expansion of candidate HPV-specific clones and E7-related TCR motifs was observed in the tumor microenvironment during treatment, whereas no such expansion was observed for non-HPV-specific T cells.

Germline trimming amounts to 4 bases on V and 3 bases on J, with 11 as the count of junction bases outside the gene matches. From its cysteine to its phenylalanine, the CDR3 spans 16 amino acids. Only the CDR3 region is kept as DNA, spanning 48 bases read in frame from base 1. The germline V gene specifies SGHAT as CDR1 and FQNNGV as CDR2. Library prep was done by the immunoSEQ multiplex PCR assay. This is the immuneACCESS table as TCRdb keeps it, with only in-frame sequences that have V and J called. A part of the clones is gone; compared with another copy, unresolved V genes explain less than half, and the rest is unexplained. The sample profile shows about 2,900 clones; 92% of them were found once. The top ten clones comprise roughly 4.3% of the sample. Repertoires were sampled repeatedly over the course of chemoradiotherapy so that clonal expansion in the tumor microenvironment could be followed.

With regard to this clone: The clone's antigen remains unknown. No much larger clone exists at a distance of one base, and base qualities are not known.

The chain uses TRBV11-2 and TRBJ2-5; TRBD2 aligns with 7 central bases. The sequencing used tumor tissue, collected from a patient who underwent chemoradiotherapy. This clonotype was sampled from a human donor with HPV-associated anogenital cancer. CDR3 reads: CASSYQTLSGKETQYF. The nucleotides read TGTGCCAGCAGCTACCAGACACTCAGCGGGAAAGAGACCCAGTACTTC.